Following are 25 T cell receptor beta chains from one sample sequenced in a study of blood T cell repertoires in COVID-19. TCRdb's table, derived via immunoSEQ multiplex PCR, lists solely in-frame clones and lacks some. The profile shows about 200,000 clones, 88% of them singletons. The specimen sequenced was peripheral blood. The source is a middle-aged man with active or convalescent COVID-19.

The chain combines TRBV14 with TRBJ1-6, with no clear D. The CDR3 sequence is 16 residues long. The germline CDR1 and CDR2 sequences are SGHDN and FVKESK. Between the trimmed V and J ends, which lost 6 bases and 7 bases, there was a span of 19 bases. Here the CDR3 DNA reads TGTGCCAGCAGTCGTACTCACTCCCGAGGAAATTCACCCCTCCACTTT. Translated, it gives CASSRTHSRGNSPLHF.

The chain combines TRBV2 with TRBJ2-5; the D gene is possibly TRBD2 (6 bases). The CDR3 covers 12 residues. The ends were cut back, 6 bases at V and 5 bases at J, with 10 bases in the middle. CDR1 and CDR2 from the germline V gene are SNHLY and FYNNEI. This chain's CDR3 is CASRLASETQYF. In DNA form, the CDR3 reads TGTGCCAGCAGACTAGCTTCTGAGACCCAGTACTTC. The full variable domain, rest sourced from reference TRBV2 and TRBJ2-5, is EPEVTQTPSHQVTQMGQEVILRCVPISNHLYFYWYRQILGQKVEFLVSFYNNEISEKSEIFDDQFSVERPDGSNFTLKIRSTKLEDSAMYFCASRLASETQYFGPGTRLLVL.

This rearrangement joins TRBV6-4 to TRBJ2-3; no reliable D call. From germline, CDR1 is MRHNA and CDR2 SNTAGT. The CDR3 has 13 residues. The V end was cut by 0 bases, the J end by 5 bases, with 6 bases between. The DNA for the CDR3 is TGTGCCAGCAGTGACTCCCTAGGAGATACGCAGTATTTT. Protein: CASSDSLGDTQYF.

The CDR3: CASSLGTGVNEQFF. The CDR3 DNA reads TGTGCCAGCAGCTTAGGGACAGGGGTCAATGAGCAGTTCTTC. The J gene is TRBJ2-1, the V gene TRBV7-9; 9 bases align to TRBD1. The CDR3 spans 14 residues. CDR1 and CDR2 (germline): SEHNR, FQNEAQ (reference sequence). After removal of 1 base from V and 6 bases from J, the junction contained 1 base not matched to a gene.

This clone was counted a few times. The rearrangement links TRBV18 to TRBJ1-1, with D unclear. This CDR3 comprises 13 residues. The V gene's germline CDR1 is KGHSH and CDR2 LQKENI. The V end lost 3 bases, the J end lost 1 base, and 6 bases lay between the germline ends. The CDR3 region has the DNA TGTGCCAGCTCACCCCGACAGAACACTGAAGCTTTCTTT. It yields the protein CASSPRQNTEAFF. Based on the CDR3 plus reference TRBV18 and TRBJ1-1, the full variable domain is NAGVMQNPRHLVRRRGQEARLRCSPMKGHSHVYWYRQLPEEGLKFMVYLQKENIIDESGMPKERFSAEFPKEGPSILRIQQVVRGDSAAYFCASSPRQNTEAFFGQGTRLTVV.

The chain couples TRBV10-3 to TRBJ2-1; D may be TRBD2 (6 bases). The CDR3 spans 15 residues. The V gene's germline CDR1 is ENHRY and CDR2 SYGVKD. V was shortened by 4 bases and J by 4 bases, with 14 bases between the two germline ends. CDR3 region: CAISVAGMNYNEQFF. CDR3 sequence (DNA): TGTGCCATCAGTGTGGCGGGAATGAATTACAATGAGCAGTTCTTC.

The chain uses TRBV10-3 and TRBJ2-5; no reliable D call. V was trimmed by 8 bases and J by 5 bases, leaving 9 bases between them. The length of the CDR3 is 11 residues. Germline V gene data show CDR1 as ENHRY and CDR2 as SYGVKD. CDR3 sequence reads: CAIGPGETQYF. As DNA, the CDR3 is TGTGCCATCGGTCCCGGGGAGACCCAGTACTTC.

The CDR3 spells CASSPLELAGGTDTQYF. CDR3 nucleotide sequence: TGTGCCAGCAGCCCCCTGGAGCTAGCGGGGGGCACAGATACGCAGTATTTT. The chain combines TRBV5-6 with TRBJ2-3; 10 nucleotides line up with TRBD2. Germline V lookup: CDR1 SGHDT, CDR2 YYEEEE. Trimming at V came to 4 bases and at J to 1 base, leaving 9 bases not matched to a gene. The CDR3 is 17 residues long.

V usage is TRBV28 and J usage is TRBJ1-2, with D tentatively TRBD1 (5 bases). The germline V gene encodes CDR1 MDHEN and CDR2 SYDVKM. The V and J ends lost 2 bases and 8 bases respectively, with 15 bases between them. This CDR3 has 14 residues. The DNA of the CDR3 is TGTGCCAGCAGTTTAGCGGGGACCCAGAGGGGCTACACCTTC. Protein product: CASSLAGTQRGYTF.

This clone was observed once. V is TRBV5-1 and J is TRBJ2-1; 14 positions agree with TRBD2. The V gene's germline CDR1 is SGHRS and CDR2 YFSETQ. The V gene end was trimmed by 7 bases and the J gene end by 7 bases; junction bases not matched to a gene: 4. The CDR3 is made up of 14 amino acids. The CDR3 nucleotides read TGCGCCAGCGGGGGGACTAGCGGGAGTAATGAGCAGTTCTTC. This translates into CASGGTSGSNEQFF.

The chain links TRBV3-1 (or the pseudogene TRBV3-2) to TRBJ1-1, with TRBD1 identical over 9 bases. The V gene's germline CDR1 is LGHDT and CDR2 YNNKEL (reference sequence). With V trimmed by 4 bases and J by 7 bases, 1 base remained unmatched. The CDR3 is 12 residues long. CDR3 region: CASSRTGVEAFF. The CDR3, as DNA: TGTGCCAGCAGCCGGACAGGGGTTGAAGCTTTCTTT.

The chain joins TRBV9 to TRBJ1-3; TRBD1 matches at 7 bases. This CDR3 region has 16 residues. V lost 3 bases and J lost 0; bases outside the gene matches: 6. Germline V gives CDR1 SGDLS, CDR2 YYNGEE. In DNA, the CDR3 is TGTGCCAGCAGCGGGACGACAGGGAACTCTGGAAACACCATATATTTT. It translates to CASSGTTGNSGNTIYF. Based on the CDR3 plus reference TRBV9 and TRBJ1-3, the full variable domain is DSGVTQTPKHLITATGQRVTLRCSPRSGDLSVYWYQQSLDQGLQFLIQYYNGEERAKGNILERFSAQQFPDLHSELNLSSLELGDSALYFCASSGTTGNSGNTIYFGEGSWLTVV.

This clone turned up a few times. The V and J genes are TRBV5-1 and TRBJ1-4; D might be TRBD1 (6 bases). Germline V gene sequence: CDR1 SGHRS, CDR2 YFSETQ. The CDR3 has 15 residues. V was pared by 5 bases and J by 6 bases, with 17 bases between. Written as DNA, the CDR3 is TGCGCCAGCAGGGAACAGGGCTTAGGGGATGAAAAACTGTTTTTT. Its protein product is CASREQGLGDEKLFF.

The J gene is TRBJ1-6, the V gene TRBV3-1 (or the pseudogene TRBV3-2); 10 bases map to TRBD1. The germline gives CDR1 LGHDT, CDR2 YNNKEL (reference sequence). CDR3 length equals 17 residues. V lost 1 base to trimming and J lost 10 bases; unmatched junction nucleotides: 10. CDR3 coding DNA: TGTGCCAGCAGCCAAGTTCTTGGGCTGACAGGGGGCTCACCCCTCCACTTT. Translation: CASSQVLGLTGGSPLHF.

V is TRBV6-5 and J is TRBJ2-7, with unresolved D. The CDR3 sequence is 14 residues long. V lost 7 bases, J lost 4 bases, and 17 bases lay in between. The germline CDR1 and CDR2 sequences are MNHEY and SVGAGI. DNA of the CDR3: TGTGCCAGCATCACTGCGATGGCTAGTTACGAGCAGTACTTC. It codes for CASITAMASYEQYF.

The CDR3 here is CASSGYRGQPQHF. As DNA, the CDR3 is TGTGCCAGCAGTGGCTACAGGGGTCAGCCCCAGCATTTT. The chain is built from TRBV12-3 or TRBV12-4 and TRBJ1-5; 7 positions match TRBD1. The CDR3 loop spans 13 amino acids. The trim removed 5 bases at V and 6 bases at J, leaving 4 bases unmatched.

This chain connects TRBV6-5 to TRBJ2-7; 9 bases agree with TRBD1. CDR1 is MNHEY and CDR2 is SVGAGI in the germline V gene. The CDR3 covers 13 residues. The V gene end was trimmed by 6 bases and the J gene end by 6 bases; junction bases not matched to a gene: 6. The CDR3 sequence: CASRQQGASEQYF. The CDR3 DNA sequence: TGTGCCAGCAGGCAACAGGGGGCGTCCGAGCAGTACTTC.

This chain joins TRBV21-1 and TRBJ1-5; the D segment call TRBD1 is taken from the table without a DNA check. TRBV21-1 is shown as a pseudogene. CDR3 length equals 15 residues. The CDR3 DNA follows: TGTGCCAGCAGCAAAAAAGGTACAGGGAATCAGCCCCAGCATTTT. The encoded protein is CASSKKGTGNQPQHF.

The rearrangement links TRBV28 to TRBJ1-5, with D maybe TRBD1 (5 bases). V was shortened by 4 bases and J by 11 bases, with 15 bases between the two germline ends. Germline CDR1 MDHEN, CDR2 SYDVKM. CDR3 length equals 13 residues. CDR3 coding DNA: TGTGCCAGCAGTTCACAGGAGCTTAGGGCCCAGCATTTT. Translated: CASSSQELRAQHF. Complete variable domain (other parts from reference TRBV28 and TRBJ1-5): DVKVTQSSRYLVKRTGEKVFLECVQDMDHENMFWYRQDPGLGLRLIYFSYDVKMKEKGDIPEGYSVSREKKERFSLILESASTNQTSMYLCASSSQELRAQHFGDGTRLSIL.

The rearrangement uses TRBV6-5 and TRBJ1-6, with D maybe TRBD1 (6 bases). The V gene lost 4 bases and the J gene lost 9 bases, with 19 bases spanning the gap. The CDR3 covers 16 residues. Germline-derived CDR1 and CDR2 are MNHEY and SVGAGI. CDR3 bases: TGTGCCAGCAGTTCTCATCAAGGGACAAATCTTTCACCCCTCCACTTT. Translation gives CASSSHQGTNLSPLHF.

The chain employs TRBV5-1 and TRBJ2-7; D might be TRBD2 (6 bases). Trimming took 3 bases from V and 6 from J, leaving 13 bases between them. Germline V gene lookup returns CDR1 SGHRS and CDR2 YFSETQ. The CDR3 totals 13 residues. The CDR3 DNA follows: TGCGCCAGCAGCTCCGGCGGGATTCGCGAGCAGTACTTC. Translation gives CASSSGGIREQYF.

This clone was seen only once. This chain links TRBV15 with TRBJ1-1; weak D call: TRBD1 (5 bases). The ends were cut back, 1 base at V and 1 base at J, with 10 bases in the middle. Germline CDR1 LNHNV, CDR2 YYDKDF (reference sequence). The CDR3 sequence is 15 residues long. CDR3 region: CATSRARVQNTEAFF. In DNA form, the CDR3 reads TGTGCCACCAGCAGAGCCAGGGTTCAGAACACTGAAGCTTTCTTT.

The rearrangement joins TRBV7-3 to TRBJ2-3; 11 nucleotides match TRBD2. V gave up 0 bases and J gave up 2 bases; unmatched junction bases: 4. This CDR3 is built from 17 residues. CDR1 SGHTA and CDR2 FQGTGA come from the germline V gene. For the CDR3, the DNA is TGTGCCAGCAGCTTAACTGGGACTAGCGGTAACACAGATACGCAGTATTTT. Protein sequence: CASSLTGTSGNTDTQYF. Using reference TRBV7-3 and TRBJ2-3 for the parts outside the CDR3, the full variable domain is GAGVSQTPSNKVTEKGKYVELRCDPISGHTALYWYRQSLGQGPEFLIYFQGTGAADDSGLPNDRFFAVRPEGSVSTLKIQRTERGDSAVYLCASSLTGTSGNTDTQYFGPGTRLTVL.

This clone was seen a few times. The rearrangement uses TRBV5-6 and TRBJ1-2, with D uncertain. With 1 base removed from V and 2 bases from J, the gap between germline ends came to 9 bases. The length of the CDR3 is 14 residues. From germline, CDR1 is SGHDT and CDR2 YYEEEE. The DNA for the CDR3 is TGTGCCAGCAGCTTGTTGCGGCAGAACTATGGCTACACCTTC. The encoded protein is CASSLLRQNYGYTF.

The V and J genes are TRBV5-4 and TRBJ1-1, with TRBD1 as a possible D gene (6 bases). The CDR3 extends over 13 amino acids. Germline assignment: CDR1 SGHNT and CDR2 YYREEE (reference sequence). Trimming stripped 8 bases from V and 1 base from J, with 12 bases between. CDR3 sequence reads: CASGTSRNTEAFF. The CDR3 nucleotides are TGTGCCAGTGGGACATCCCGGAACACTGAAGCTTTCTTT.